This T cell receptor (beta chain) was sequenced for a study of cytomegalovirus exposure and HLA in healthy donors. This CDR3 is built from 16 residues. Germline V gene data show CDR1 as MGHRA and CDR2 as YSYEKL. V shed 6 bases and J 5 bases; nucleotides not matched to a gene: 15. The PCR was carried out with 60 Vbeta primers and 13 Jbeta primers. Measured with immunoSEQ multiplex PCR; TCRdb has only the in-frame clones, and not every one. This table has about 160,000 clones, around 80% appearing once. This clone was recorded once. No antigen is known for it. General study findings and limits: In a later analysis, more than 15,000 TCR beta sequences were associated with HLA alleles at 0.05 false discovery rate. The availability of immune exposure information extended only to CMV serostatus. Most of the CMV-associated TCR beta chains (in a later analysis) appeared to be HLA-restricted.

The receptor was derived from a male donor in good health and CMV-seropositive. The V gene is TRBV4-1, the J gene TRBJ2-7, with 8 bases matching TRBD2. The specimen was PBMCs. DNA of the CDR3: TGCGCCAGCAGTCAAACGGGGGGGTGGGGTAGGAACGAGCAGTACTTC. Its protein product is CASSQTGGWGRNEQYF.